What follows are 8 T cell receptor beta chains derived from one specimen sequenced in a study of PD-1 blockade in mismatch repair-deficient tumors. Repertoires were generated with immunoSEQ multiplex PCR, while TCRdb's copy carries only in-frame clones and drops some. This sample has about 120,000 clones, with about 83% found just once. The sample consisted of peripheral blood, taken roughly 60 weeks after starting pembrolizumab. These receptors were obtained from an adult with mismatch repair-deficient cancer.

The CDR3 DNA reads TGTGCCAGCAGCTTATATGCAGAGACCCAGTACTTC. Protein product: CASSLYAETQYF. This chain links TRBV7-6 with TRBJ2-5; D uncertain. There are 12 residues in the CDR3. CDR1 SGHVS and CDR2 FNYEAQ come from the germline V gene. Trimming took 2 bases from V and 4 from J, leaving 5 bases between them.

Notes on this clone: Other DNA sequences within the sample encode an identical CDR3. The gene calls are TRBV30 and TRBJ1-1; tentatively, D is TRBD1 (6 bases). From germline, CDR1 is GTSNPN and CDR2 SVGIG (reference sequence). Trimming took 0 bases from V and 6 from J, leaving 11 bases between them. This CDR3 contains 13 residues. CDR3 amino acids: CAWSVQGGAEAFF. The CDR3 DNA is TGTGCCTGGAGTGTACAGGGAGGGGCTGAAGCTTTCTTT. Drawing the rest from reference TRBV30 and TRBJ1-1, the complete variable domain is SQTIHQWPATLVQPVGSPLSLECTVEGTSNPNLYWYRQAAGRGLQLLFYSVGIGQISSEVPQNLSASRPQDRQFILSSKKLLLSDSGFYLCAWSVQGGAEAFFGQGTRLTVV.

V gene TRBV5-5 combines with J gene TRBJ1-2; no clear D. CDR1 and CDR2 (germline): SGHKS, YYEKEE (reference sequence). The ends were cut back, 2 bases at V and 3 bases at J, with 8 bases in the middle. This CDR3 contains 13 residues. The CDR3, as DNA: TGTGCCAGCAGCTTCACAGAGTACTATGGCTACACCTTC. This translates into CASSFTEYYGYTF.

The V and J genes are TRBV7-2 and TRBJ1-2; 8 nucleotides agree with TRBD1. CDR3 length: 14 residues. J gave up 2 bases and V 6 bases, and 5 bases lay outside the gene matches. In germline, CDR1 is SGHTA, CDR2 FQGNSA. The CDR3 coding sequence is TGTGCCAGCAGGCAGGGGGCACGGAACTATGGCTACACCTTC. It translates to CASRQGARNYGYTF. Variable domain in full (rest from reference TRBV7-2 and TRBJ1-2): GAGVSQSPSNKVTEKGKDVELRCDPISGHTALYWYRQSLGQGLEFLIYFQGNSAPDKSGLPSDRFSAERTGGSVSTLTIQRTQQEDSAVYLCASRQGARNYGYTFGSGTRLTVV.

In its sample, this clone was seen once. CDR3 DNA sequence: TGTGCCTGGGCTAGAGGGGGGAACACTGAAGCTTTCTTT. Translation: CAWARGGNTEAFF. The J gene is TRBJ1-1, the V gene TRBV30; D may be TRBD1 (6 bases). The V and J ends lost 5 bases and 1 base respectively, with 11 bases between them. CDR1 is GTSNPN and CDR2 is SVGIG in the germline V gene (reference sequence). This CDR3 has 13 amino acids.

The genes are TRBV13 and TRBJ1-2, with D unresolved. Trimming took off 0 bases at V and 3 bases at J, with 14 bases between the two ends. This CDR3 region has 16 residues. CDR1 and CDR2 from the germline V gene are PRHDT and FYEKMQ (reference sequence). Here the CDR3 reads CASSLGHYKEDYGYTF. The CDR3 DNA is TGTGCCAGCAGCTTAGGCCATTACAAGGAGGACTATGGCTACACCTTC.

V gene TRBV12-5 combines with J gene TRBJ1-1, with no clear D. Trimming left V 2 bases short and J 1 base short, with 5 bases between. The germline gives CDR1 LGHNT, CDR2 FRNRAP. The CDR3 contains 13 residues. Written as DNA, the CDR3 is TGTGCTAGTGGTTTGTCCGCGAACACTGAAGCTTTCTTT. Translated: CASGLSANTEAFF.

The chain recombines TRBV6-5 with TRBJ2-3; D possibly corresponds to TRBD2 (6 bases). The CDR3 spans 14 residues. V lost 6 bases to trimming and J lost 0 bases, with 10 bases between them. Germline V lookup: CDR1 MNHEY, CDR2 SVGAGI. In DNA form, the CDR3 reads TGTGCCAGCAGCGGGGGACTTAGCACAGATACGCAGTATTTT. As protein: CASSGGLSTDTQYF.